A selection of T cell receptor beta chains follows, all from one sample in a study of T-cell memory formation after mild COVID-19. TCRdb analysed the 5' RACE reads with MiXCR anew, one entry per CDR3 protein. The data contain just over 300,000 distinct CDR3 sequences, roughly a fifth of them singletons. Sequenced material: PBMCs or a T cell subset sorted from them (not recorded which). The origin of the receptors is a man between 18 and 35 years old who had mild COVID-19 (a few samples of this study predate the infection). Cell type and time point are not known. Both conserved end residues are part of each CDR3. Fields, in order: J gene, clone size, D gene, V gene, CDR3 DNA, CDR3 protein. D genes are given only for firm matches. Some rows mark clone size as missing; the rest say once, few, many or name a class of expanded clone.

j_gene: TRBJ2-2; abundance: few; d_gene: NA; v_gene: TRBV5-1; CDR3nt: TGCGCCAGCAGCTACCTCCTCAGGGCGGGGACCGGGGAGCTGTTTTTT; CDR3aa: CASSYLLRAGTGELFF
j_gene: TRBJ2-7; abundance: few; d_gene: NA; v_gene: TRBV7-9; CDR3nt: TGTGCCAGCAGCTTAAGTAACGAGCAGTACTTC; CDR3aa: CASSLSNEQYF
j_gene: TRBJ1-1; abundance: few; d_gene: NA; v_gene: TRBV12-1; CDR3nt: TGTGCCAGCAGCCCCGGGTGCCGGGAGAACACTGAAGCTTTCTTT; CDR3aa: CASSPGCRENTEAFF
j_gene: TRBJ2-2; abundance: NA; d_gene: NA; v_gene: TRBV4-3; CDR3nt: TGCGCCAGCAGCCAAGATCTGAATTGGCAGGGAAACACCGGGGAGCTGTTTTTT; CDR3aa: CASSQDLNWQGNTGELFF
j_gene: TRBJ2-1; abundance: NA; d_gene: TRBD2; v_gene: TRBV20-1; CDR3nt: TGCAGCCTAGCGGGGGGTCGAAGTGAGCAGTTCTTC; CDR3aa: CSLAGGRSEQFF
j_gene: TRBJ2-5; abundance: few; d_gene: NA; v_gene: TRBV4-1; CDR3nt: TGCGCCAGCAGCCACCTGGAGGGCAGCCAAGGACCTGAGTGGGAGACCCAGTACTTC; CDR3aa: CASSHLEGSQGPEWETQYF
j_gene: TRBJ2-3; abundance: few; d_gene: NA; v_gene: TRBV7-9; CDR3nt: TGTGCCAGCAGCGATACAGAACTCACAGATACGCAGTATTTT; CDR3aa: CASSDTELTDTQYF
j_gene: TRBJ1-2; abundance: NA; d_gene: NA; v_gene: TRBV30; CDR3nt: TGTGCCTGGGGGACCTATGGCTACACCTTC; CDR3aa: CAWGTYGYTF
j_gene: TRBJ2-3; abundance: few; d_gene: TRBD1; v_gene: TRBV20-1; CDR3nt: TGCAGTGCTAGCCGGACAGGGTTCACAGATACGCAGTATTTT; CDR3aa: CSASRTGFTDTQYF
j_gene: TRBJ1-2; abundance: few; d_gene: NA; v_gene: TRBV11-2; CDR3nt: TGTGCCAGCAGCAGGGGCCGTACGGGCTACACCTTC; CDR3aa: CASSRGRTGYTF
j_gene: TRBJ2-3; abundance: few; d_gene: TRBD2; v_gene: TRBV28; CDR3nt: TGTGCCAGTCTCTTCGGGGGGGCCAATACGCAGTATTTT; CDR3aa: CASLFGGANTQYF
j_gene: TRBJ2-3; abundance: NA; d_gene: NA; v_gene: TRBV7-9; CDR3nt: TGTGCCAGCAGCTTGAGGGCACCCTCCACAGATACGCAGTATTTT; CDR3aa: CASSLRAPSTDTQYF
j_gene: TRBJ1-2; abundance: NA; d_gene: NA; v_gene: TRBV9; CDR3nt: TGTGCCAGCAGCGCGGACAGCTCTGTTAACTATGGCTACACCTTC; CDR3aa: CASSADSSVNYGYTF
j_gene: TRBJ2-3; abundance: NA; d_gene: NA; v_gene: TRBV18; CDR3nt: TGTGCCAGCTCACACGCGAACTCAGATACGCAGTATTTT; CDR3aa: CASSHANSDTQYF
j_gene: TRBJ2-4; abundance: NA; d_gene: NA; v_gene: TRBV20-1; CDR3nt: TGCAGTGCTCCTCCGGCTGGATTGAACATTCAGTACTTC; CDR3aa: CSAPPAGLNIQYF
j_gene: TRBJ2-5; abundance: NA; d_gene: TRBD2; v_gene: TRBV10-3; CDR3nt: TGTGCCACCCGGGACTATAAGACCCAGTACTTC; CDR3aa: CATRDYKTQYF
j_gene: TRBJ2-2; abundance: NA; d_gene: TRBD2; v_gene: TRBV29-1; CDR3nt: TGCAGCGTTGGATCTAGCGGGAGGACCGGGGAGCTGTTTTTT; CDR3aa: CSVGSSGRTGELFF
j_gene: TRBJ2-1; abundance: few; d_gene: NA; v_gene: TRBV6-2/TRBV6-3; CDR3nt: TGTGCCAGTGAAGATAGGGGGGTCCCCTACAATGAGCAGTTCTTC; CDR3aa: CASEDRGVPYNEQFF
j_gene: TRBJ2-3; abundance: NA; d_gene: TRBD2; v_gene: TRBV6-1; CDR3nt: TGTGCCAGCAGTGAATTGCCAGCGGGGTCCGCAGATACGCAGTATTTT; CDR3aa: CASSELPAGSADTQYF
j_gene: TRBJ1-1; abundance: NA; d_gene: NA; v_gene: TRBV6-6; CDR3nt: TGTGCCAGCAGGTATCCCGATCTGAACACTGAAGCTTTCTTT; CDR3aa: CASRYPDLNTEAFF
j_gene: TRBJ2-2; abundance: NA; d_gene: NA; v_gene: TRBV12-3/TRBV12-4; CDR3nt: TGTGCCAGCAGGGGCGGGGAGCTGTTTTTT; CDR3aa: CASRGGELFF
j_gene: TRBJ2-3; abundance: few; d_gene: TRBD2; v_gene: TRBV11-2; CDR3nt: TGTGCCAGCAGCACCGGGACTAGGGGAGATACGCAGTATTTT; CDR3aa: CASSTGTRGDTQYF
j_gene: TRBJ2-7; abundance: few; d_gene: TRBD2; v_gene: TRBV10-3; CDR3nt: TGTGCCATCGGGGGGGGCGAGCAGTACTTC; CDR3aa: CAIGGGEQYF
j_gene: TRBJ2-2; abundance: NA; d_gene: NA; v_gene: TRBV5-1; CDR3nt: TGCGCCAGCAGCCGGGGGACTCTCTACACCGGGGAGCTGTTTTTT; CDR3aa: CASSRGTLYTGELFF
j_gene: TRBJ2-7; abundance: few; d_gene: NA; v_gene: TRBV16; CDR3nt: TGTGCCAGCAGCTCCCCGATCCTCGAGCAGTACTTC; CDR3aa: CASSSPILEQYF
j_gene: TRBJ2-3; abundance: NA; d_gene: NA; v_gene: TRBV6-2/TRBV6-3; CDR3nt: TGTGCCAGCAGCTCCATTGAGACGAAGGATACGCAGTATTTT; CDR3aa: CASSSIETKDTQYF
j_gene: TRBJ2-7; abundance: NA; d_gene: TRBD1; v_gene: TRBV4-1; CDR3nt: TGCGCCAGCAGCCAAGGGGGGGGACAGGGAAACGAGCAGTACTTC; CDR3aa: CASSQGGGQGNEQYF
j_gene: TRBJ1-1; abundance: NA; d_gene: TRBD1; v_gene: TRBV7-9; CDR3nt: TGTGCCAGCAGCCCCGGGACAGGGGGCTCGGGGGACACTGAAGCTTTCTTT; CDR3aa: CASSPGTGGSGDTEAFF
j_gene: TRBJ2-1; abundance: few; d_gene: TRBD1; v_gene: TRBV2; CDR3nt: TGTGCCAGCGGGCGGGACAGGAACAATGAGCAGTTCTTC; CDR3aa: CASGRDRNNEQFF